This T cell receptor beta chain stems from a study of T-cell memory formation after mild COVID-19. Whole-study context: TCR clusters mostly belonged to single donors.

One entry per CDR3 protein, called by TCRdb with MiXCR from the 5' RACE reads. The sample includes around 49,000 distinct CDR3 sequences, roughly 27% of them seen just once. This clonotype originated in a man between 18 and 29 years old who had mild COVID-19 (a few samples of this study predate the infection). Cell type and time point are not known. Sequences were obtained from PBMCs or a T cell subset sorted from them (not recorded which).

The CDR3 DNA is TGTGCCAGCAGTTTAGGGGGATCTTATGGCTACACCTTC. Translation gives CASSLGGSYGYTF. The gene calls are TRBV27 and TRBJ1-2; a possible D gene is TRBD1 (5 bases). There are 13 residues in the CDR3. V was pared by 2 bases and J by 5 bases, with 9 bases between. Germline-derived CDR1 and CDR2 are MNHEY and SMNVEV (reference sequence).